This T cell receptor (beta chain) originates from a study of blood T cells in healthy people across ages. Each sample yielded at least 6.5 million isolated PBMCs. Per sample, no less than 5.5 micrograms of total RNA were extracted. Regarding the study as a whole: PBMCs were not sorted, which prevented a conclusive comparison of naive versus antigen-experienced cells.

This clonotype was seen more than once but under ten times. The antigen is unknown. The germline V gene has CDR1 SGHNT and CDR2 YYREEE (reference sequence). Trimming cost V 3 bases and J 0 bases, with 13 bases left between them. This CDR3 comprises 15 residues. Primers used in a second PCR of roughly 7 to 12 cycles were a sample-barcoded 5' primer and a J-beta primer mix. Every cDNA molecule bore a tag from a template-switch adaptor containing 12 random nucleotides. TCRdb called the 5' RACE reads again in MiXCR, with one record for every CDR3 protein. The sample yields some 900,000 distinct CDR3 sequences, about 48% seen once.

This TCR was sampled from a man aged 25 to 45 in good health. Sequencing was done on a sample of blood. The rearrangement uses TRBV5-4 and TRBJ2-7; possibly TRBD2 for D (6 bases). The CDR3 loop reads CASSWDFRSSYEQYF. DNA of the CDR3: TGTGCCAGCAGCTGGGACTTCCGTTCCTCCTACGAGCAGTACTTC.